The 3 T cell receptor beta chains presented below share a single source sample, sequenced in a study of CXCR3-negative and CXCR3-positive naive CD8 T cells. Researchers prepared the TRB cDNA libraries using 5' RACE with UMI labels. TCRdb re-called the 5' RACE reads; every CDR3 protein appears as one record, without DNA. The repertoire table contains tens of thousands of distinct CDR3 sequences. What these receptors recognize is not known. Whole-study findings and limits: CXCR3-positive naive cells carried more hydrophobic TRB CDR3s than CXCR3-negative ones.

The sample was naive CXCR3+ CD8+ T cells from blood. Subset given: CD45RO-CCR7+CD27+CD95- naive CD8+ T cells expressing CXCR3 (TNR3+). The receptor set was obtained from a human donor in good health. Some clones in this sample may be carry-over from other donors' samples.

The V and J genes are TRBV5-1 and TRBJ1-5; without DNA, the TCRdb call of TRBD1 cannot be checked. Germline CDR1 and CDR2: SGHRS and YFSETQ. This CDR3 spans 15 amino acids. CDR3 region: CASSLAGQGNQPQHF.

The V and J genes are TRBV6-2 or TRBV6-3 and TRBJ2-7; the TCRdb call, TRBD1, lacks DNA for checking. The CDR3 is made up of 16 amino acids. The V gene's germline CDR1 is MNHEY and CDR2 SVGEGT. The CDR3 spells CASSYTPLQGRYEQYF.

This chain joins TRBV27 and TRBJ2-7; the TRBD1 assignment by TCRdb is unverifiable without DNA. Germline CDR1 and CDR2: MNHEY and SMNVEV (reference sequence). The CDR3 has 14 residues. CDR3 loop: CASSFGTEAYEQYF.